The clone carrying this T cell receptor (beta chain) was seen a handful of times. Original processing notes: It was from reference gene primer amplification that nucleated cell counts were estimated. Data came from immunoSEQ multiplex PCR; TCRdb stores just in-frame clones and leaves some out. The DNA gave D and trimming, while V, J and clone size come from that table. Of 250,000 to 350,000 clones listed, about 88% are singletons. This CDR3 region has 17 residues. Looked up from germline, CDR1 is LGHNA and CDR2 is YNFKEQ. V dropped 0 bases and J dropped 4; count of bases not matched to a gene: 8. These data originate in a study of blood T cell repertoires in COVID-19. Study information: Material from acute and convalescent COVID-19 was sourced from the United States, Italy and Spain. The analysed material was cDNA or gDNA that came from T cells, B-cell-depleted T cells, or PBMCs.

A Seattle source enrolled patients during active infection and followed them longitudinally. The V gene is TRBV4-2, the J gene TRBJ2-3; the match to TRBD2 covers 9 bases. The sample was peripheral blood. This sequence was found in a human donor with COVID-19, enrolled during active disease. The donor label of this sample is uncertain. The CDR3 here is CASSQEEIAGAADTQYF. The CDR3 DNA sequence: TGTGCCAGCAGCCAAGAGGAAATAGCGGGAGCCGCAGATACGCAGTATTTT.